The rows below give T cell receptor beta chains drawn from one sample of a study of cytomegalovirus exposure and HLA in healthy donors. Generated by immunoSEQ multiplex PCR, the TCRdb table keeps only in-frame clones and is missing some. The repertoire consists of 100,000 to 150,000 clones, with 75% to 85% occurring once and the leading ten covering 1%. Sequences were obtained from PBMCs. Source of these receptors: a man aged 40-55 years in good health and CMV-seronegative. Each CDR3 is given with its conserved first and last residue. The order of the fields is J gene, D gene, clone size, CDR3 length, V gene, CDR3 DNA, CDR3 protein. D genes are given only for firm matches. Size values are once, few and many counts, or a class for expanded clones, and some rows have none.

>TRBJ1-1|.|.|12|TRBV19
TGTGCCAGTAGTAGTCAGGGCACTGAAGCTTTCTTT
CASSSQGTEAFF
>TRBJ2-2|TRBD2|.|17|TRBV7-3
TGTGCCAGCAGCTTAAGGTCCCAGCGGGAGAACACCGGGGAGCTGTTTTTT
CASSLRSQRENTGELFF
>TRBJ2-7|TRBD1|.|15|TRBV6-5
TGTGCCAGCAGTAGGGGCGGGACAGGCTCCTACGAGCAGTACTTC
CASSRGGTGSYEQYF
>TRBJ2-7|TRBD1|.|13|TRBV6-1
TGTGCCAGCAACCGACAGGGGTTCTACGAGCAGTACTTC
CASNRQGFYEQYF
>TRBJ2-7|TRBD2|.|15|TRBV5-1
TGCGCCAGCAGCTTGGTCGGGACTAGCGGGTACGAGCAGTACTTC
CASSLVGTSGYEQYF
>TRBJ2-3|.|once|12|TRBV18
TGTGCCAGCTCACCGAGGACAGATACGCAGTATTTT
CASSPRTDTQYF
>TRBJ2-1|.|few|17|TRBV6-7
TGTGCCAGCAGTTACTCGACTCCCGGGACACCCTACAATGAGCAGTTCTTC
CASSYSTPGTPYNEQFF
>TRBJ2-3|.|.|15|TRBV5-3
TGTGCCAGAAGCGCCCAATCAGGGGCCACAGATACGCAGTATTTT
CARSAQSGATDTQYF
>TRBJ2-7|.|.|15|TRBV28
TGTGCCAGCAGTTTATTAGGCAGGCTGGGCTACGAGCAGTACTTC
CASSLLGRLGYEQYF
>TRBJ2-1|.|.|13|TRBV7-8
TGTGCCAGCAGCTTAGTAGGCGGAAATGAGCAGTTCTTC
CASSLVGGNEQFF
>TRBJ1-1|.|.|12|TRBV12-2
TGTGCAAGTCGCTCTGGACAGATCGAAGCTTTCTTT
CASRSGQIEAFF
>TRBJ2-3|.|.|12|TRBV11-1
TGTGCCAGCAGCTTGCAGTCAGATACGCAGTATTTT
CASSLQSDTQYF
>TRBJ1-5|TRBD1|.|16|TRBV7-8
TGTGCCAGCAGCTTAGGGAACAGGGGTAGCAATCAGCCCCAGCATTTT
CASSLGNRGSNQPQHF
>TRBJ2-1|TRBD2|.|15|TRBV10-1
TGCGCCCGACTAGCGGGAGGGTATTCGGACAATGAGCAGTTCTTC
CARLAGGYSDNEQFF
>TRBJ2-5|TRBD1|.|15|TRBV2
TGTGCCAGCAGTGGGGTACAGGGGGCCGGGGAGACCCAGTACTTC
CASSGVQGAGETQYF
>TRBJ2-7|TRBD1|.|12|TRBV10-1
TGCGCCTACTGGGACAGCTCCTACGAGCAGTACTTC
CAYWDSSYEQYF
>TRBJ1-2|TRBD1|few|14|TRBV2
TGTGCCAGCAGCCGGACAGGGCCTAACTATGGCTACACCTTC
CASSRTGPNYGYTF
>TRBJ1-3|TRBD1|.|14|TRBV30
TGTGCCTGGAGTGTAGGGGGCTCGGGAAACACCATATATTTT
CAWSVGGSGNTIYF
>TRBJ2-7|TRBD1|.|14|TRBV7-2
TGTGCCAGCAGCCCCCGACAGGGGAACTACGAGCAGTACTTC
CASSPRQGNYEQYF
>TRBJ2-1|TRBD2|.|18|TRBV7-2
TGTGCCAGCAGCTTAGCACCTAGCGGGAGTGGGACCTACAATGAGCAGTTCTTC
CASSLAPSGSGTYNEQFF
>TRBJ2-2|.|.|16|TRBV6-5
TGTGCCAGCAGTTACAGTTGGACACCTAACACCGGGGAGCTGTTTTTT
CASSYSWTPNTGELFF
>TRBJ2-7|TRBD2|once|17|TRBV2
TGTGCCAGCAGCTCTAGACTAGCGGGGGGCCGGGCCTTCGAGCAGTACTTC
CASSSRLAGGRAFEQYF
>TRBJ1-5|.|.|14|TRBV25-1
TGTGCCAGCAGTGAGGACTATAGCAATCAGCCCCAGCATTTT
CASSEDYSNQPQHF
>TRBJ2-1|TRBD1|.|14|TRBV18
TGTGCCAGCTCACCCGGGACAGGCTACAATGAGCAGTTCTTC
CASSPGTGYNEQFF
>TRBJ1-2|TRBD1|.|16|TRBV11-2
TGTGCCAGCAGCTTAGTTACAGGGGGCGATGGCTATGGCTACACCTTC
CASSLVTGGDGYGYTF
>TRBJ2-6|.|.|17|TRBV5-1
TGCGCCAGCAGCTTGGTCGCGGGCCCGTCTGGGGCCAACGTCCTGACTTTC
CASSLVAGPSGANVLTF
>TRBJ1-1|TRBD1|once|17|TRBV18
TGTGCCAGCTCTCCCGGGACAGGGGGCCCCATGAACACTGAAGCTTTCTTT
CASSPGTGGPMNTEAFF
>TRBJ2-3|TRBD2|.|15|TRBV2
TGTGCCAGCACCTGGACTAGCGGGAGTACAGATACGCAGTATTTT
CASTWTSGSTDTQYF
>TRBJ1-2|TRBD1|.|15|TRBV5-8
TGTGCCAGCAGCTCCGAGGGGACAGGGGTGTATGGCTACACCTTC
CASSSEGTGVYGYTF
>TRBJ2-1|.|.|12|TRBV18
TGTGCCAGCTCACCAGCGGGAAATGAGCAGTTCTTC
CASSPAGNEQFF
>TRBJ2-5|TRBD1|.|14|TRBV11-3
TGTGCCAGCAGCTCCGGGACAGAGCAAGAGACCCAGTACTTC
CASSSGTEQETQYF
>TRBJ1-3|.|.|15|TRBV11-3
TGTGCCAGCAGCTTAAATCGGGGGACTGGAAACACCATATATTTT
CASSLNRGTGNTIYF
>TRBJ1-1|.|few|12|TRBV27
TGTGCCAGCAGGCAGGGTTTCACTGAAGCTTTCTTT
CASRQGFTEAFF
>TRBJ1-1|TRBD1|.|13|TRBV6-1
TGTGCCAGCAGTGTGACAGGGAGCACTGAAGCTTTCTTT
CASSVTGSTEAFF
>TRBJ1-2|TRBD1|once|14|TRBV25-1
TGTGCCAGCAGTCTAACAGGGGTGAACTATGGCTACACCTTC
CASSLTGVNYGYTF
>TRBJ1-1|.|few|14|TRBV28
TGTGCCGCAAGGTCAGGAGGAAAGAACACTGAAGCTTTCTTT
CAARSGGKNTEAFF
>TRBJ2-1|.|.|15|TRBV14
TGTGCCAGCAGCCAAGGGGGCAACATCTACAATGAGCAGTTCTTC
CASSQGGNIYNEQFF
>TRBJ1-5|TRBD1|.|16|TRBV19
TGTGCCAGTAGTATAGAAGGGACAGGAGGCAATCAGCCCCAGCATTTT
CASSIEGTGGNQPQHF
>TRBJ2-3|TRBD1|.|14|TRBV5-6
TGTGCCAGCAGCCCCACGGGACAGAAAGATACGCAGTATTTT
CASSPTGQKDTQYF
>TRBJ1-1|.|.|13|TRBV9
TGTGCCAGCAGCAGGGGTCTGAACACTGAAGCTTTCTTT
CASSRGLNTEAFF
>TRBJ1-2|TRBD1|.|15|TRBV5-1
TGCGCCAGCAGCTTGATCGAGACAGGGACTCAGGGCTACACCTTC
CASSLIETGTQGYTF
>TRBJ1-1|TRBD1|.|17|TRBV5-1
TGCGCCAGCAGCTCCGTCCCGGGACAGGGACCGAACACTGAAGCTTTCTTT
CASSSVPGQGPNTEAFF
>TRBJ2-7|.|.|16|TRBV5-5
TGTGCCAGCAGCGCCTCCGCTAGCGTACACTCCTACGAGCAGTACTTC
CASSASASVHSYEQYF
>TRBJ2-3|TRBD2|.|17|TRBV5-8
TGTGCCAGCAGCTCATCCGGGACTAGCGGGAGCACAGATACGCAGTATTTT
CASSSSGTSGSTDTQYF
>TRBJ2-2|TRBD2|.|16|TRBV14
TGTGCCAGCAGCAATAGACTAGCGGGTGTCACCGGGGAGCTGTTTTTT
CASSNRLAGVTGELFF
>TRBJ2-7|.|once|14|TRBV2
TGTGCCAGCAAGAGGCGGGGAACCTCCTACGAGCAGTACTTC
CASKRRGTSYEQYF
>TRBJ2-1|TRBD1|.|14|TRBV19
TGTGCCAGTAGTATCCCCGGACAGGGCGGTGAGCAGTTCTTC
CASSIPGQGGEQFF
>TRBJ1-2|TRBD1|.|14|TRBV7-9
TGTGCCAGCAGCTTAGTCGGGACAGGGTATGGCTACACCTTC
CASSLVGTGYGYTF
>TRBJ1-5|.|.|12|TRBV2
TGTGCCAGCAGTGGTAATAATCAGCCCCAGCATTTT
CASSGNNQPQHF
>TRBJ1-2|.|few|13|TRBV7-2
TGTGCCAGCAGCGAAACAGGGCTGGGTGGCTACACCTTC
CASSETGLGGYTF
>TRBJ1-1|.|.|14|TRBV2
TGTGCCAGCACAGTCACGGCGGGAAACACTGAAGCTTTCTTT
CASTVTAGNTEAFF
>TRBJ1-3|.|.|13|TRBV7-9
TGTGCCAGCAGCTTTACTAAGGAGAACACCATATATTTT
CASSFTKENTIYF
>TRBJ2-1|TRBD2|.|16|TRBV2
TGTGCCAGCAGCCTTCTAGCGGGCGGAACCTACAATGAGCAGTTCTTC
CASSLLAGGTYNEQFF
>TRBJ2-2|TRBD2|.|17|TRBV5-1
TGCGCCAGCAGCTTAGAACCTAGCGGGAGGAACACCGGGGAGCTGTTTTTT
CASSLEPSGRNTGELFF
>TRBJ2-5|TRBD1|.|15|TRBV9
TGTGCCAGCAGCTCCCAGGGACAGGGGAAAGAGACCCAGTACTTC
CASSSQGQGKETQYF
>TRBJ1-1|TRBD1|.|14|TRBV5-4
TGTGCCAGCAGAGGACCCAGGGGGCGAACTGAAGCTTTCTTT
CASRGPRGRTEAFF
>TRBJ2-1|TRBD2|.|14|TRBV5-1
TGCGCCAGCCTAGCGGGAACGGGGGGAAATGAGCAGTTCTTC
CASLAGTGGNEQFF
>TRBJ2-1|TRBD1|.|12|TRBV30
TGTGCCTGGAGCCGACAGGGGGCTGAGCAGTTCTTC
CAWSRQGAEQFF
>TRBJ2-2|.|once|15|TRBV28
TGTGCCAGCAGTTCACAGGAATTACACACCGGGGAGCTGTTTTTT
CASSSQELHTGELFF